Listed below are T cell receptor beta chains from one sample, sequenced in a study of blood T cell repertoires in COVID-19. Repertoires were generated with immunoSEQ multiplex PCR, while TCRdb's copy carries only in-frame clones and drops some. The sample has around 240,000 clones, about 90% seen once. Sequenced: peripheral blood. These receptors were collected from a woman aged 25 to 39 who had recovered from COVID-19. CDR3s include the opening cysteine and the closing phenylalanine or tryptophan. A D gene is named only where the DNA matches it firmly. The size field is filled for only some rows; it gives once, few, many or a size class.

j_gene	v_gene	d_gene	len	abundance	CDR3aa
TRBJ2-4	TRBV7-9	TRBD1	16	NA	CASSLRGRQGKNIQYF
TRBJ2-3	TRBV6-5	NA	13	NA	CASSFSGRDTQYF
TRBJ2-7	TRBV7-9	NA	14	NA	CASSSGHQRGEQYF
TRBJ2-7	TRBV5-5	NA	15	NA	CASSLSPRGSYEQYF
TRBJ2-1	TRBV9	TRBD2	14	NA	CASSPSGGANEQFF
TRBJ1-2	TRBV10-3	NA	18	NA	CAISDPDRTRSGYDGYTF
TRBJ1-3	TRBV5-4	NA	14	NA	CATGKESSGNTIYF
TRBJ2-7	TRBV6-5	NA	14	NA	CASSYSGATYEQYF
TRBJ1-2	TRBV7-2	NA	13	NA	CASSLPQGQGYTF
TRBJ2-7	TRBV5-6	TRBD1	17	once	CASSSRIRQGRNYEQYF
TRBJ1-5	TRBV28	NA	16	NA	CASSLRVVLGNQPQHF
TRBJ1-1	TRBV5-6	NA	14	NA	CASKALERPGEAFF
TRBJ2-4	TRBV7-2	NA	15	NA	CASSLAGGAKNIQYF
TRBJ2-7	TRBV7-2	NA	15	once	CASSLSARNVYEQYF
TRBJ1-5	TRBV29-1	TRBD1	13	NA	CSVGQGGNQPQHF
TRBJ2-7	TRBV2	NA	12	NA	CASSELEYEQYF
TRBJ2-1	TRBV11-3	TRBD1	14	NA	CASSLEDRSNEQFF
TRBJ2-7	TRBV7-6	TRBD1	16	once	CASSPLTGGSSYEQYF
TRBJ2-1	TRBV6-4	TRBD2	15	NA	CASSDSSGGANEQFF
TRBJ1-6	TRBV13	TRBD1	16	NA	CASSWGQGSYNSPLHF
TRBJ2-3	TRBV6-2/TRBV6-3	TRBD2	16	NA	CASSLIAGGPSDTQYF
TRBJ2-2	TRBV5-1	TRBD2	13	NA	CASSRDYTWELFF
TRBJ1-2	TRBV5-4	NA	13	NA	CASRAGNLYGYTF
TRBJ1-6	TRBV3-1/TRBV3-2	TRBD1	14	NA	CASRLQGGNSPLHF
TRBJ1-3	TRBV10-1	TRBD1	13	NA	CASSGTDGNTIYF
TRBJ2-1	TRBV29-1	TRBD2	14	NA	CSVVGLADPNEQFF
TRBJ2-7	TRBV2	NA	14	few	CAGSRDTLSYEQYF
TRBJ1-2	TRBV7-3	NA	13	few	CASSLRAGDGYTF
TRBJ2-5	TRBV5-1	NA	14	NA	CASSPGLEQETQYF
TRBJ2-1	TRBV7-7	NA	14	once	CASSFGGANNEQFF
TRBJ2-2	TRBV6-5	NA	15	NA	CASSYFSPDTGELFF
TRBJ2-2	TRBV7-2	TRBD1	16	NA	CASSYPRDSSTGELFF
TRBJ1-1	TRBV5-1	TRBD1	14	NA	CASSGGGADTEAFF
TRBJ2-3	TRBV13	TRBD2	16	NA	CASSLAPWAGADTQYF
TRBJ1-6	TRBV5-1	NA	14	once	CASSLAGGNSPLHF
TRBJ2-7	TRBV18	NA	16	NA	CASSPLSIAEAYEQYF
TRBJ1-2	TRBV7-2	NA	14	NA	CASSLNLPSGGYTF
TRBJ2-5	TRBV5-1	NA	15	NA	CASSTTSQYQETQYF
TRBJ2-2	TRBV4-2	TRBD1	16	NA	CASSQQGASNTGELFF
TRBJ1-1	TRBV5-3	NA	13	NA	CARSFGRGTEAFF
TRBJ1-2	TRBV7-3	TRBD1	16	NA	CASSSSPLTGAYGYTF
TRBJ1-6	TRBV4-1	NA	18	NA	CASSQGLAGRASGSPLHF
TRBJ2-6	TRBV12-3/TRBV12-4	NA	13	few	CASSITTFGVLTF
TRBJ1-1	TRBV6-5	TRBD1	13	few	CASTGTANTEAFF
TRBJ2-7	TRBV2	NA	17	NA	CASSEWGPRGPLKEQYF